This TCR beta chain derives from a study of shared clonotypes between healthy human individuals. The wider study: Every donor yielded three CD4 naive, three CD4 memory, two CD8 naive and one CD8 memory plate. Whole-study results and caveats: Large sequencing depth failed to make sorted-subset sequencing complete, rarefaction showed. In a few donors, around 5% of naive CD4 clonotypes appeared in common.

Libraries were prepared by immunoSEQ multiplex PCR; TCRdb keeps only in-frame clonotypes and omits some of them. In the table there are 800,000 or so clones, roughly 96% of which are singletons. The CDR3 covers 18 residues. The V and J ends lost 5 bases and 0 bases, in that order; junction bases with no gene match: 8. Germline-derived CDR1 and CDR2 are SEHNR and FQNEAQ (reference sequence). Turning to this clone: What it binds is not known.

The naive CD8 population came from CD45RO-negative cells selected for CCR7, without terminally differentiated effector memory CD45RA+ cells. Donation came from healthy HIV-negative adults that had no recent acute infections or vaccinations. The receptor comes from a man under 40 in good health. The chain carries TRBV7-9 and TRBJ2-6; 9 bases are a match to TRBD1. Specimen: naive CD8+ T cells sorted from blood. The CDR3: CASSLYRGPVSGANVLTF. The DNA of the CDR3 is TGTGCCAGCAGCCTTTACAGGGGGCCCGTCTCTGGGGCCAACGTCCTGACTTTC. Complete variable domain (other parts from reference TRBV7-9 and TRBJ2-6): DTGVSQNPRHKITKRGQNVTFRCDPISEHNRLYWYRQTLGQGPEFLTYFQNEAQLEKSRLLSDRFSAERPKGSFSTLEIQRTEQGDSAMYLCASSLYRGPVSGANVLTFGAGSRLTVL.